This T cell receptor beta chain stems from a study of post-analysis software for immune sequencing data. Trimming stripped 0 bases from V and 4 bases from J, with 17 bases between. This CDR3 region has 17 residues. From germline, CDR1 is SEHNR and CDR2 FQNEAQ (reference sequence). Study outcomes and limitations: Significantly lower normalized Chao1 diversity was seen in multiple sclerosis patients than in controls. In patients, roughly five TRBV segments were more frequent than in controls, with TRBV5-6, TRBV5-1 and TRBV20-1 among them.

Libraries were made from TCR beta cDNA, and they carried unique molecular identifiers. TCRdb reprocessed the PCR reads via MiXCR and lists one record per CDR3 protein. The sample carries approximately 690,000 distinct CDR3 sequences, 55% to 60% recorded once. With regard to this clonotype: Its antigen is undetermined.

The receptor's source is a girl aged 2 to 9 with multiple sclerosis. This chain connects TRBV7-9 to TRBJ2-3; tentative D call: TRBD2 (7 bases). The sequencing input was blood. For the CDR3, the DNA is TGTGCCAGCAGCTTAGCGGGAGGCGGGGGCGTCGCAGATACGCAGTATTTT. This encodes CASSLAGGGGVADTQYF.